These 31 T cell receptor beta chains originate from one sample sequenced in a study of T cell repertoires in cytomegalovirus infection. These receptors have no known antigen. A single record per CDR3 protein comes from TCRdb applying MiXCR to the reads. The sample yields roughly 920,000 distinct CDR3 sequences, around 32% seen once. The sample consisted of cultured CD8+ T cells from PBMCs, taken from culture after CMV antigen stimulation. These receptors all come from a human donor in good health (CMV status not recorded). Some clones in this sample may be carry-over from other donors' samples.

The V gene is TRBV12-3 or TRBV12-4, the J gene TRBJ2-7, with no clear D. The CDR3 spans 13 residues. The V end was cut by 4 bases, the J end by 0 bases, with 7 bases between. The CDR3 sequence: CASSSGLSYEQYV. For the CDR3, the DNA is TGTGCCAGCAGTTCCGGTCTCTCCTACGAGCAGTACGTC.

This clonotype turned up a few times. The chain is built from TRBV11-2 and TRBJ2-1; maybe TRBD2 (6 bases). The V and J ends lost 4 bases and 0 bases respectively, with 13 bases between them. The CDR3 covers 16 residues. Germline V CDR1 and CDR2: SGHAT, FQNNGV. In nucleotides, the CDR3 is TGTGCCAGCAGCTCCCCCGGCGGGGCCTCCTACAATGAGCAGTTCTTC. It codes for CASSSPGGASYNEQFF.

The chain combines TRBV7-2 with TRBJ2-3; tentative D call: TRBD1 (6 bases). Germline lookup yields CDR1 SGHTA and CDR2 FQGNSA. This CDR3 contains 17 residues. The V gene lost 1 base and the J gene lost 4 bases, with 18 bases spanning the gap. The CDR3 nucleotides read TGTGCCAGCAGCTTAGGGGGGTTCCTTGGGGGCGCAGATACGCAGTATTTT. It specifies CASSLGGFLGGADTQYF.

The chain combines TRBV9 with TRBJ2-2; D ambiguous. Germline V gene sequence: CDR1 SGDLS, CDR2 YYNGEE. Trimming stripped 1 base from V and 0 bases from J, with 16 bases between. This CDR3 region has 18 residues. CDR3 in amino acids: CASSVNPLGQANTGELFF. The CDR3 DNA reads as TGTGCCAGCAGCGTAAATCCCTTAGGGCAGGCGAACACCGGGGAGCTGTTTTTT.

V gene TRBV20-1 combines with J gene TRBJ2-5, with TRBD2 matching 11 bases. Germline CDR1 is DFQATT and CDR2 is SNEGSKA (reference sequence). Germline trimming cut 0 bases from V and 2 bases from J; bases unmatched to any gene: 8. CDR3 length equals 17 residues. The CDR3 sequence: CSARDTSGGPRQETQYF. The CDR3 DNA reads TGCAGTGCTAGAGATACTAGCGGGGGCCCCAGACAAGAGACCCAGTACTTC.

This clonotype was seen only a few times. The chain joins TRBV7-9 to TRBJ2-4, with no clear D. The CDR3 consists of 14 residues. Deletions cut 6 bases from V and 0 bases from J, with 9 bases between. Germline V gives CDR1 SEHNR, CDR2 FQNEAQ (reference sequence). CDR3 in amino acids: CASRPEIAKNIQYF. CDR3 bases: TGTGCCAGCAGACCTGAGATAGCCAAAAACATTCAGTACTTC.

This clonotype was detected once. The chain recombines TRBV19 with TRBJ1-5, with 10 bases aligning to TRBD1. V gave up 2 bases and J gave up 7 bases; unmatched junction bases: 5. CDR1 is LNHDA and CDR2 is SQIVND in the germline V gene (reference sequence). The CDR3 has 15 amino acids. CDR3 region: CASSIRDRGGQPQHF. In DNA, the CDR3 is TGTGCCAGTAGTATACGGGACAGGGGAGGACAGCCCCAGCATTTT.

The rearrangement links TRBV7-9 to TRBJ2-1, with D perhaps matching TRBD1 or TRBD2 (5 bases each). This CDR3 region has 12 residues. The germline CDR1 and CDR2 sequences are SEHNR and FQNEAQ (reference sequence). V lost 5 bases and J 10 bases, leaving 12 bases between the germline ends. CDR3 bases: TGTGCCAGCAGCGGGGACCACCTAGAGCAGTTCTTC. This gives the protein CASSGDHLEQFF.

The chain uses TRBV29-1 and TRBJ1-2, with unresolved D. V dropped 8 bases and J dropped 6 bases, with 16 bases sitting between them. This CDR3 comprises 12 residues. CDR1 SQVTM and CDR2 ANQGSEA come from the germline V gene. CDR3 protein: CSPWRAGNGYTF. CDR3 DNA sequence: TGCAGCCCCTGGAGAGCGGGGAATGGCTACACCTTC.

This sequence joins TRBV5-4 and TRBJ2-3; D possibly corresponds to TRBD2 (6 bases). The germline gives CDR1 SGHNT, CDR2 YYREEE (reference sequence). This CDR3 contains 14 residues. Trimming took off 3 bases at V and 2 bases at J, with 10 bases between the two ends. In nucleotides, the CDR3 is TGTGCCAGCAGCTGGGACTCTACCACAGATACGCAGTATTTT. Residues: CASSWDSTTDTQYF.

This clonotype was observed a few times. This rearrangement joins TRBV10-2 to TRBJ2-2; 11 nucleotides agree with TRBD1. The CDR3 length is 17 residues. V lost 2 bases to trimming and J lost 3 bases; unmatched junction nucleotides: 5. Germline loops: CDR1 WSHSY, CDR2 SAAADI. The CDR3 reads CASSEVDRGPDTGELFF. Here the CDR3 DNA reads TGCGCCAGCAGTGAGGTGGACAGGGGGCCGGACACCGGGGAGCTGTTTTTT.

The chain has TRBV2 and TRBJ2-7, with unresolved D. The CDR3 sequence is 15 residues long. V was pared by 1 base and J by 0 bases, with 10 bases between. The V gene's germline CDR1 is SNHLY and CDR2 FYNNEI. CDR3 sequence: CASSEVAPSSYEQYV. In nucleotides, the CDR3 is TGTGCCAGCAGTGAAGTCGCACCTAGCTCCTACGAGCAGTACGTC.

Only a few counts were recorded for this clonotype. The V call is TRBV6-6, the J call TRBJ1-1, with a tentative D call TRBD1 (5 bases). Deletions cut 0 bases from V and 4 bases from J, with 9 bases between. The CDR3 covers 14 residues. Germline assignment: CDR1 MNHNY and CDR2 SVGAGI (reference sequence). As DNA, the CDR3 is TGTGCCAGCAGTTACTCCCAGGGCGGCACTGAAGCTTTCTTT. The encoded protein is CASSYSQGGTEAFF.

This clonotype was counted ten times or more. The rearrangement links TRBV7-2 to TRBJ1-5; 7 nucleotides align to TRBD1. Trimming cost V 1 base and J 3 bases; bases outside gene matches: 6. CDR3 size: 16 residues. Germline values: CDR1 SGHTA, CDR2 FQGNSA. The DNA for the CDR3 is TGTGCCAGCAGCTTAGGAGGGGGACAGTACAATCAGCCCCAGCATTTT. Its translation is CASSLGGGQYNQPQHF.

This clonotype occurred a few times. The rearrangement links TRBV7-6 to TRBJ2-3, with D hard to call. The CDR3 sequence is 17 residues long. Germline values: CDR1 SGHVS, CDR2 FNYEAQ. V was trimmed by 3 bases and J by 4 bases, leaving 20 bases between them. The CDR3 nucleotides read TGTGCCAGCAGCTTTACGCCCCCCCTGAGAGAGGCAGATACGCAGTATTTT. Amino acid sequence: CASSFTPPLREADTQYF.

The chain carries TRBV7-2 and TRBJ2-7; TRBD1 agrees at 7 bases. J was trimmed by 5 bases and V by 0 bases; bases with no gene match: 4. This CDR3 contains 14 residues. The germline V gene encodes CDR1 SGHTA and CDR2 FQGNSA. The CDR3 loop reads CASSLAGQFNEQYV. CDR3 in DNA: TGTGCCAGCAGCTTAGCGGGACAGTTCAACGAGCAGTACGTC.

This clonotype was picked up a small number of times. CDR3 sequence reads: CASSAPGTDQPQHF. The CDR3 coding sequence is TGTGCCAGCAGCGCTCCAGGGACAGATCAGCCCCAGCATTTT. This rearrangement joins TRBV7-9 to TRBJ1-5; 7 bases match TRBD1. The CDR3 is 14 residues long. V was clipped by 5 bases and J by 5 bases; unmatched bases: 6. CDR1 and CDR2 (germline): SEHNR, FQNEAQ (reference sequence).

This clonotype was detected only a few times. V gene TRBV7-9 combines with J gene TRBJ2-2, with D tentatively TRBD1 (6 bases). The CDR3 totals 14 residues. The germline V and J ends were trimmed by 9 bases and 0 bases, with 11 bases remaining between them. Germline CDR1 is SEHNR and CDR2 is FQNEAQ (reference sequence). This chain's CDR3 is CAREGHPNTGELFF. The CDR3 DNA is TGTGCCAGAGAGGGACACCCGAACACCGGGGAGCTGTTTTTT.

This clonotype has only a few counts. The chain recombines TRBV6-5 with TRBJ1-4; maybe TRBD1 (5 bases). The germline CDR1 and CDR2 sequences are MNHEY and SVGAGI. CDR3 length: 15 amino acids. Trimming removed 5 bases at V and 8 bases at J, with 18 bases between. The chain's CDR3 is CASSGSDTGGEKLFF. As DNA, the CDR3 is TGTGCCAGCAGTGGATCGGACACCGGCGGGGAAAAACTGTTTTTT.

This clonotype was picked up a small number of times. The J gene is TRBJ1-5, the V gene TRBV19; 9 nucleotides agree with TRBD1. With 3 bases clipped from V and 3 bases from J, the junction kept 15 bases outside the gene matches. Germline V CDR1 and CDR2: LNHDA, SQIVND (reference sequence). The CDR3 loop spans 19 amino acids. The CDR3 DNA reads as TGTGCCAGTAGTATGCCCGGGCAATTCACAGGGGGCAACAATCAGCCCCAGCATTTT. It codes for CASSMPGQFTGGNNQPQHF.

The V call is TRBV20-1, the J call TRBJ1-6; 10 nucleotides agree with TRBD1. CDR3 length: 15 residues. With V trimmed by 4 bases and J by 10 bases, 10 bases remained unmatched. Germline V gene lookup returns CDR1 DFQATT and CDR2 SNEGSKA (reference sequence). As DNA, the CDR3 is TGCAGTGCTATCCACGCGACAGGGGGCAACTCACCCCTCCACTTT. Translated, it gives CSAIHATGGNSPLHF.

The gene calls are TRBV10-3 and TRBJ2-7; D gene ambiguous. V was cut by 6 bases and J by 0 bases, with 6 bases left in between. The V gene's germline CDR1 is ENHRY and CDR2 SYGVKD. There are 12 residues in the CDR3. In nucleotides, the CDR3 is TGTGCCATCAGGCTCACCTCCTACGAGCAGTACTTC. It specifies CAIRLTSYEQYF.

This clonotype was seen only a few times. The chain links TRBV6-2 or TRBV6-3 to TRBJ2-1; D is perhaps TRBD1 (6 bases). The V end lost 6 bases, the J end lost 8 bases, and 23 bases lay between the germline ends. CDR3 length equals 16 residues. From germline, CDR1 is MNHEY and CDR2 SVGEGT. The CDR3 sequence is CASSRPGATIRDEQFF. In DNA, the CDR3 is TGTGCCAGCAGCCGACCAGGGGCCACTATACGGGATGAGCAGTTCTTC.

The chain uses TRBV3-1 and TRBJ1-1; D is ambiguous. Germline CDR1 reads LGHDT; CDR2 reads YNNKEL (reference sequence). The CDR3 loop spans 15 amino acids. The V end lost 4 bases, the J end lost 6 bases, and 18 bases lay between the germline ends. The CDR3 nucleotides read TGTGCCAGCAGCCTTGCGAGGATAACTGGGCCTGAAGCTTTCTTT. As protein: CASSLARITGPEAFF.

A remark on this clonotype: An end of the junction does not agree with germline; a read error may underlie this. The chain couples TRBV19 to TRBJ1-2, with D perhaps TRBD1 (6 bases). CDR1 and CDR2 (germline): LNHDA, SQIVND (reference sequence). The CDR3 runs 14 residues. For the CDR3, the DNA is TGTGCCAGTAGTACACAGGGCTTGTTCTATCGCTACACCTTC. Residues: CASSTQGLFYRYTF.

The chain's CDR3 is CASSPPNRGDGYTF. The DNA of the CDR3 is TGTGCCAGCAGCCCCCCAAACAGGGGAGATGGCTACACCTTC. The rearrangement uses TRBV7-8 and TRBJ1-2; 7 bases line up with TRBD1. Germline values: CDR1 SGHVS, CDR2 FQNEAQ. With V trimmed by 5 bases and J by 6 bases, 9 bases remained unmatched. The CDR3 totals 14 residues.

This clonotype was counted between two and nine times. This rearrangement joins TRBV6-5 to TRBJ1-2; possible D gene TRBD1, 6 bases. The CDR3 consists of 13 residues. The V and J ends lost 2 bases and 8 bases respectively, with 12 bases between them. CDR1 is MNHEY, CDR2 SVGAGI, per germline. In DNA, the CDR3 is TGTGCCAGCAGTTACAATACAGGGATGGGCTACACCTTC. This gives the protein CASSYNTGMGYTF.

CDR3 residues: CASSWDRGTLEQYF. The CDR3 DNA reads TGTGCCAGCAGCTGGGACAGGGGTACACTCGAGCAGTACTTC. J is TRBJ2-7 and V is TRBV5-6; TRBD1 agrees at 10 bases. This CDR3 has 14 residues. The ends lost 3 bases at V and 6 bases at J; junction bases unmatched: 6. Germline CDR1 SGHDT, CDR2 YYEEEE.

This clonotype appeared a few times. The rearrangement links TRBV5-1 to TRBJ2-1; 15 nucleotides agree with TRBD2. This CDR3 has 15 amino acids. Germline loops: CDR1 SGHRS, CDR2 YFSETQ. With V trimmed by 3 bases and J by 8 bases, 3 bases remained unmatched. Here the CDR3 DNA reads TGCGCCAGCAGCTCCGGACTAGCGGGGGGGGATGAGCAGTTCTTC. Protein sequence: CASSSGLAGGDEQFF.

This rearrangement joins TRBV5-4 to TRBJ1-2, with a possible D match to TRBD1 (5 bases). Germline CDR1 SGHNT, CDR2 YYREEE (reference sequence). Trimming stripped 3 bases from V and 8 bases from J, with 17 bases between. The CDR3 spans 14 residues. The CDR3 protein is CASSSSEWGRGYTF. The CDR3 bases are TGTGCCAGCAGCTCCTCGGAATGGGGCCGGGGCTACACCTTC.

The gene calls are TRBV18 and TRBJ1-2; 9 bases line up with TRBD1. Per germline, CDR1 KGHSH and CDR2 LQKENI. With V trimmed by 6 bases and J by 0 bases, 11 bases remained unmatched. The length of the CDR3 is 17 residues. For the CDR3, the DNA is TGTGCCAGCTCCCTCCGGGACAGGGATCAAGCTAACTATGGCTACACCTTC. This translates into CASSLRDRDQANYGYTF. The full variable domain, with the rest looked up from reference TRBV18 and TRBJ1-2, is NAGVMQNPRHLVRRRGQEARLRCSPMKGHSHVYWYRQLPEEGLKFMVYLQKENIIDESGMPKERFSAEFPKEGPSILRIQQVVRGDSAAYFCASSLRDRDQANYGYTFGSGTRLTVV.